The 25 T cell receptor beta chains listed next were all sequenced from one sample in a study of cytomegalovirus exposure and HLA in healthy donors. The PCR contained 60 Vbeta and 13 Jbeta primers. Assay used: immunoSEQ multiplex PCR; TCRdb lists only in-frame clones, some missing. Seen here are under 150,000 clones, about 78% observed once, and the top ten hold approximately 2.6%. Sequencing was performed on PBMCs. These receptors were taken from a human donor in good health.

This clone turned up a few times. The chain combines TRBV6-1 with TRBJ2-6; D might be TRBD2 (5 bases). This CDR3 has 15 amino acids. V was clipped by 6 bases and J by 0 bases, with 9 bases between them. Germline V gene sequence: CDR1 MNHNS, CDR2 SASEGT. CDR3 in amino acids: CASSSGLSGANVLTF. CDR3 in DNA: TGTGCCAGCAGCTCAGGACTCTCTGGGGCCAACGTCCTGACTTTC.

The chain has TRBV4-2 and TRBJ2-3; possibly TRBD1 for D (6 bases). Germline loops: CDR1 LGHNA, CDR2 YNFKEQ. The CDR3 sequence is 14 residues long. Trimming left V 5 bases short and J 2 bases short, with 11 bases between. The CDR3: CASSSRTVTDTQYF. CDR3 nucleotides: TGTGCCAGCAGCTCCCGGACAGTCACAGATACGCAGTATTTT.

The V and J genes are TRBV5-4 and TRBJ1-3; D possibly corresponds to TRBD1 (6 bases). The CDR3 extends over 15 amino acids. Germline CDR1 reads SGHNT; CDR2 reads YYREEE (reference sequence). Trimming removed 3 bases from V and 4 bases from J, with 14 bases in between. The CDR3 loop is CASSWTGGRGNTIYF. As DNA, the CDR3 is TGTGCCAGCAGCTGGACCGGGGGGCGAGGAAACACCATATATTTT.

The chain employs TRBV7-8 and TRBJ2-2; TRBD2 agrees at 7 bases. V lost 1 base and J lost 2; bases outside the gene matches: 4. This CDR3 spans 16 amino acids. The V gene's germline CDR1 is SGHVS and CDR2 FQNEAQ. CDR3 in amino acids: CASSLVWGGNTGELFF. Written as DNA, the CDR3 is TGTGCCAGCAGCTTAGTGTGGGGGGGAAACACCGGGGAGCTGTTTTTT.

The V and J genes are TRBV5-1 and TRBJ2-7; D possibly corresponds to TRBD1 (6 bases). From germline, CDR1 is SGHRS and CDR2 YFSETQ. The CDR3 runs 15 residues. Trimming took 2 bases from V and 0 from J, leaving 12 bases between them. The CDR3 loop is CASSFQGSSSYEQYF. As DNA, the CDR3 is TGCGCCAGCAGCTTCCAGGGGTCCAGCTCCTACGAGCAGTACTTC. Using reference TRBV5-1 and TRBJ2-7 for the parts outside the CDR3, the full variable domain is KAGVTQTPRYLIKTRGQQVTLSCSPISGHRSVSWYQQTPGQGLQFLFEYFSETQRNKGNFPGRFSGRQFSNSRSEMNVSTLELGDSALYLCASSFQGSSSYEQYFGPGTRLTVT.

V usage is TRBV27 and J usage is TRBJ2-2; 14 nucleotides match TRBD2. Trimming removed 5 bases from V and 6 bases from J; junction bases left unmatched: 5. CDR3 length: 16 amino acids. The germline gives CDR1 MNHEY, CDR2 SMNVEV (reference sequence). CDR3 sequence reads: CASSRLTSGRAGELFF. The CDR3 DNA sequence: TGTGCCAGCAGTCGATTGACTAGCGGGAGGGCCGGGGAGCTGTTTTTT.

The rearrangement links TRBV11-2 to TRBJ2-7; TRBD2 aligns across 12 bases. The CDR3 is 16 amino acids. Losses at the gene ends were 6 bases for V and 4 bases for J; bases not matched to a gene: 10. Germline V gene sequence: CDR1 SGHAT, CDR2 FQNNGV. The CDR3 DNA reads TGTGCCAGCAGTCTCGGACTAGCGGGAATGAGATACGAGCAGTACTTC. Translation: CASSLGLAGMRYEQYF.

The V call is TRBV7-6, the J call TRBJ2-7; D possibly corresponds to TRBD2 (6 bases). CDR1 SGHVS and CDR2 FNYEAQ come from the germline V gene. The V end lost 3 bases, the J end lost 1 base, and 16 bases lay between the germline ends. The CDR3 has 16 residues. Here the CDR3 reads CASSFQPAGPSYEQYF. The DNA for the CDR3 is TGTGCCAGCAGCTTCCAGCCTGCGGGGCCGTCCTACGAGCAGTACTTC.

The rearrangement uses TRBV10-3 and TRBJ1-2; 9 positions agree with TRBD1. Per the germline V gene, CDR1 is ENHRY and CDR2 is SYGVKD. The CDR3 covers 16 residues. Trimming at V came to 2 bases and at J to 1 base, leaving 5 bases not matched to a gene. CDR3 DNA: TGTGCCATCAGTGAGGCGACAGGGGGTTATAACTATGGCTACACCTTC. It translates to CAISEATGGYNYGYTF.

This rearrangement joins TRBV14 to TRBJ1-4; perhaps TRBD1 as D (5 bases). The V and J ends lost 4 bases and 8 bases respectively, with 14 bases between them. Germline V gene sequence: CDR1 SGHDN, CDR2 FVKESK. CDR3 length: 14 amino acids. The CDR3 sequence: CASSPLLRAEKLFF. The CDR3 nucleotides read TGTGCCAGCAGCCCCCTACTCAGGGCGGAAAAACTGTTTTTT.

V gene TRBV5-4 combines with J gene TRBJ2-2, with TRBD1 matching 7 bases. The CDR3 has 14 residues. The J segment lost 5 bases and the V segment lost 3 bases, leaving 4 bases of the junction unmatched. CDR1 is SGHNT, CDR2 YYREEE, per germline (reference sequence). Here the CDR3 DNA reads TGTGCCAGCAGCTCAGGGGGTAGGACCGGGGAGCTGTTTTTT. Translated: CASSSGGRTGELFF. The whole variable domain, remainder taken from reference TRBV5-4 and TRBJ2-2, is ETGVTQSPTHLIKTRGQQVTLRCSSQSGHNTVSWYQQALGQGPQFIFQYYREEENGRGNFPPRFSGLQFPNYSSELNVNALELDDSALYLCASSSGGRTGELFFGEGSRLTVL.

The chain is built from TRBV9 and TRBJ1-2; D might be TRBD1 (6 bases). From germline, CDR1 is SGDLS and CDR2 YYNGEE. This CDR3 is 12 amino acids long. Trimming left V 3 bases short and J 7 bases short, with 10 bases between. CDR3 in DNA: TGTGCCAGCAGCGACAGGGCAAGTGGCTACACCTTC. As protein: CASSDRASGYTF.

The V gene is TRBV6-4, the J gene TRBJ2-7; D perhaps matches TRBD2 (5 bases). With 6 bases removed from V and 6 bases from J, the gap between germline ends came to 15 bases. This CDR3 comprises 13 residues. In germline, CDR1 is MRHNA, CDR2 SNTAGT. This chain's CDR3 is CASRTLEAPEQYF. For the CDR3, the DNA is TGTGCCAGCAGGACCCTGGAGGCCCCCGAGCAGTACTTC.

This sequence joins TRBV30 and TRBJ1-4, with a tentative D call TRBD1 (5 bases). CDR1 and CDR2 from the germline V gene are GTSNPN and SVGIG (reference sequence). This CDR3 spans 17 amino acids. V was pared by 0 bases and J by 5 bases, with 19 bases between. The CDR3 spells CAWSVLRSPGLNEKLFF. CDR3 nucleotides: TGTGCCTGGAGTGTACTGAGGTCTCCAGGGCTAAATGAAAAACTGTTTTTT.

The chain links TRBV6-6 to TRBJ1-2; D gene unclear. V lost 6 bases, J lost 7 bases, and 9 bases lay in between. This CDR3 spans 11 amino acids. Germline V lookup: CDR1 MNHNY, CDR2 SVGAGI (reference sequence). The CDR3 nucleotides read TGTGCCAGCAGGTCCGAGGGTGGCTACACCTTC. It yields the protein CASRSEGGYTF.

Details on this clone: A junction boundary mismatches the germline segment, possibly from a read error. The rearrangement links TRBV7-3 to TRBJ2-7; 9 positions agree with TRBD2. The CDR3 is made up of 15 amino acids. Germline loops: CDR1 SGHTA, CDR2 FQGTGA. CDR3 residues: CASSQTASGIYEQYF. CDR3 sequence (DNA): TGCGCCAGCAGCCAGACGGCTAGCGGGATCTACGAGCAGTACTTC.

V gene TRBV5-1 combines with J gene TRBJ1-1; D unclear. This CDR3 comprises 16 residues. The V and J ends lost 3 bases and 0 bases respectively, with 15 bases between them. Germline V gives CDR1 SGHRS, CDR2 YFSETQ. CDR3 DNA: TGCGCCAGCAGCTCCATAAGGACGGGAATGAACACTGAAGCTTTCTTT. The encoded protein is CASSSIRTGMNTEAFF.

Here the CDR3 reads CAWSKLESSYNSPLHF. The CDR3 DNA reads as TGTGCCTGGAGTAAGTTGGAGAGCTCCTATAATTCACCCCTCCACTTT. This rearrangement joins TRBV30 to TRBJ1-6; no clear D. The CDR3 extends over 16 amino acids. Trimming removed 2 bases at V and 0 bases at J, with 11 bases between. Germline CDR1 is GTSNPN and CDR2 is SVGIG (reference sequence).

CDR3 coding DNA: TGCGCCAGCAGCCCACAGGAATCATGGTCTGGGGCCAACGTCCTGACTTTC. Translation: CASSPQESWSGANVLTF. The chain employs TRBV4-3 and TRBJ2-6, with D perhaps TRBD1 (5 bases). Germline assignment: CDR1 LGHNA and CDR2 YSLEER. Trimming took 4 bases from V and 1 from J, leaving 14 bases between them. This CDR3 has 17 amino acids.

This chain joins TRBV2 and TRBJ2-1; 10 nucleotides match TRBD1. Germline CDR1 SNHLY, CDR2 FYNNEI. The CDR3 consists of 14 residues. After removal of 10 bases from V and 2 bases from J, the junction contained 5 bases not matched to a gene. The CDR3 DNA reads TGTGCCACTCCGGGGACAGGGGCCTACAATGAGCAGTTCTTC. It codes for CATPGTGAYNEQFF.

The chain is built from TRBV10-2 and TRBJ2-7; 7 nucleotides agree with TRBD1. V shed 6 bases, J shed 0 bases, and the junction held 2 bases outside the gene matches. Germline CDR1 reads WSHSY; CDR2 reads SAAADI. This CDR3 contains 13 residues. The CDR3 is CASSRDSSYEQYF. CDR3 in DNA: TGCGCCAGCAGCCGGGACAGCTCCTACGAGCAGTACTTC.

The chain combines TRBV9 with TRBJ2-1; 10 nucleotides agree with TRBD2. The CDR3 runs 16 residues. Germline loops: CDR1 SGDLS, CDR2 YYNGEE. V gave up 2 bases and J gave up 4 bases; unmatched junction bases: 6. CDR3 nucleotide sequence: TGTGCCAGCAGCGTCTCCGGGACTAGCGCATACAATGAGCAGTTCTTC. Encoded protein: CASSVSGTSAYNEQFF.

The genes are TRBV7-9 and TRBJ1-4; D perhaps matches TRBD1 (6 bases). V gave up 3 bases and J gave up 6 bases, with 8 bases separating them. The CDR3 sequence is 13 residues long. Germline CDR1 and CDR2: SEHNR and FQNEAQ (reference sequence). The CDR3 DNA sequence: TGTGCCAGCAGCTTGGACAGACATGAAAAACTGTTTTTT. Residues: CASSLDRHEKLFF.

This clone was seen a handful of times. The rearrangement uses TRBV7-2 and TRBJ2-7, with 14 positions matching TRBD2. After removal of 5 bases from V and 5 bases from J, the junction contained 14 bases not matched to a gene. This CDR3 region has 18 residues. In germline, CDR1 is SGHTA, CDR2 FQGNSA. The CDR3 protein is CASSRAIEGLAGVDEQYF. CDR3 in DNA: TGTGCCAGCAGCCGGGCCATAGAGGGACTAGCGGGAGTCGACGAGCAGTACTTC.

The rearrangement uses TRBV5-8 and TRBJ2-3; no clear D gene. V gave up 6 bases and J gave up 10 bases, with 24 bases separating them. The CDR3 loop spans 15 amino acids. Germline values: CDR1 SGHTS, CDR2 YDEGEE. The CDR3 spells CASTALTTMGPPQYF. CDR3 bases: TGTGCCAGCACGGCCCTCACGACGATGGGCCCCCCGCAGTATTTT. The variable domain in full, with the rest retrieved from reference TRBV5-8 and TRBJ2-3, is EAGVTQSPTHLIKTRGQQATLRCSPISGHTSVYWYQQALGLGLQFLLWYDEGEERNRGNFPPRFSGRQFPNYSSELNVNALELEDSALYLCASTALTTMGPPQYFGPGTRLTVL.